The 28 T cell receptor beta chains in this list originate from one sample, sequenced in a study of blood T cell repertoires in COVID-19. Sequencing was performed with immunoSEQ multiplex PCR; in TCRdb, only in-frame clones are kept and a portion is missing. The table records 250,000 or so clones, around 89% of them present only once. The material sequenced was peripheral blood. The receptors shown here come from a woman aged 35 to 49 who had recovered from COVID-19.

The count of this clone is one. The rearrangement links TRBV7-9 to TRBJ2-7; D is ambiguous. Germline CDR1 is SEHNR and CDR2 is FQNEAQ (reference sequence). V was shortened by 3 bases and J by 2 bases, with 8 bases between the two germline ends. CDR3 length: 13 residues. CDR3 loop: CASSFSSPYEQYF. The DNA of the CDR3 is TGTGCCAGCAGCTTCTCCTCTCCCTACGAGCAGTACTTC.

V is TRBV7-3 and J is TRBJ1-1; 9 bases align to TRBD1. Germline CDR1 is SGHTA and CDR2 is FQGTGA. V shed 1 base and J 11 bases; nucleotides not matched to a gene: 5. The CDR3 contains 13 residues. CDR3 nucleotide sequence: TGTGCCAGCAGCTTAAGGGGACAGGGTGCGGCTTTCTTT. Its translation is CASSLRGQGAAFF. The full variable domain, rest sourced from reference TRBV7-3 and TRBJ1-1, is GAGVSQTPSNKVTEKGKYVELRCDPISGHTALYWYRQSLGQGPEFLIYFQGTGAADDSGLPNDRFFAVRPEGSVSTLKIQRTERGDSAVYLCASSLRGQGAAFFGQGTRLTVV.

V and J are TRBV28 and TRBJ1-1, with D maybe TRBD1 (5 bases). Trimming cost V 3 bases and J 4 bases, with 9 bases left between them. The CDR3 loop spans 13 amino acids. Germline V gives CDR1 MDHEN, CDR2 SYDVKM. CDR3 bases: TGTGCCAGCAGTTTGGGCAGGGCCACTGAAGCTTTCTTT. Its translation: CASSLGRATEAFF. Supplemented by reference TRBV28 and TRBJ1-1, the full variable domain reads DVKVTQSSRYLVKRTGEKVFLECVQDMDHENMFWYRQDPGLGLRLIYFSYDVKMKEKGDIPEGYSVSREKKERFSLILESASTNQTSMYLCASSLGRATEAFFGQGTRLTVV.

Concerning this clone itself: Other nucleotide sequences in the sample specify the same CDR3. The chain employs TRBV27 and TRBJ1-6; no clear D. The CDR3 runs to 13 residues. Trimming shortened V by 3 bases and J by 7 bases, and 7 bases separated the two germline ends. The germline V gene encodes CDR1 MNHEY and CDR2 SMNVEV (reference sequence). CDR3 region: CASSFSGNSPLHF. CDR3 nucleotides: TGTGCCAGCAGTTTCTCGGGGAATTCACCCCTCCACTTT.

The chain joins TRBV28 to TRBJ2-2; 7 bases match TRBD2. The ends lost 6 bases at V and 3 bases at J; junction bases unmatched: 13. Germline V gives CDR1 MDHEN, CDR2 SYDVKM. The CDR3 contains 17 residues. For the CDR3, the DNA is TGTGCCAGCAGCCCACCGGGCCTACGGGGGGACACCGGGGAGCTGTTTTTT. Translation: CASSPPGLRGDTGELFF.

The V and J genes are TRBV19 and TRBJ2-1; D not resolved. Looked up from germline, CDR1 is LNHDA and CDR2 is SQIVND (reference sequence). The CDR3 sequence is 15 residues long. V was shortened by 6 bases and J by 8 bases, with 20 bases between the two germline ends. The CDR3: CASSPIGTGVYEQFF. Written as DNA, the CDR3 is TGTGCCAGTAGCCCAATAGGTACGGGTGTCTATGAGCAGTTCTTC.

The J gene is TRBJ2-3, the V gene TRBV19; 9 bases match TRBD2. Germline-derived CDR1 and CDR2 are LNHDA and SQIVND (reference sequence). V gave up 6 bases and J gave up 0 bases; unmatched junction bases: 4. CDR3 length: 15 amino acids. The CDR3 DNA sequence: TGTGCCAGTAGCCGGGGACTAGCTAGCACAGATACGCAGTATTTT. It translates to CASSRGLASTDTQYF. Filled out from reference TRBV19 and TRBJ2-3, the complete variable domain reads DGGITQSPKYLFRKEGQNVTLSCEQNLNHDAMYWYRQDPGQGLRLIYYSQIVNDFQKGDIAEGYSVSREKKESFPLTVTSAQKNPTAFYLCASSRGLASTDTQYFGPGTRLTVL.

CDR3: CASSAGTGVYNEQFF. In DNA, the CDR3 is TGTGCCAGCAGTGCCGGGACAGGGGTCTACAATGAGCAGTTCTTC. This chain connects TRBV7-3 to TRBJ2-1, with 10 bases aligning to TRBD1. Germline V gene lookup returns CDR1 SGHTA and CDR2 FQGTGA. The CDR3 runs to 15 residues. V shed 6 bases, J shed 3 bases, and the junction held 5 bases outside the gene matches. Full variable domain (rest looked up from reference TRBV7-3 and TRBJ2-1): GAGVSQTPSNKVTEKGKYVELRCDPISGHTALYWYRQSLGQGPEFLIYFQGTGAADDSGLPNDRFFAVRPEGSVSTLKIQRTERGDSAVYLCASSAGTGVYNEQFFGPGTRLTVL.

The chain recombines TRBV24-1 with TRBJ2-1, with 10 bases fitting TRBD2. The CDR3 extends over 16 amino acids. The junction had 10 bases not matched to a gene; V was cut back by 6 bases and J by 6 bases. Germline V lookup: CDR1 KGHDR, CDR2 SFDVKD. CDR3 loop: CATSPPSGRRGNEQFF. The CDR3 DNA sequence: TGTGCCACCAGTCCGCCTAGCGGGAGACGTGGCAATGAGCAGTTCTTC.

This chain joins TRBV6-6 and TRBJ2-2; D uncertain. This CDR3 has 16 residues. V was shortened by 6 bases and J by 4 bases, with 18 bases between the two germline ends. Germline V gives CDR1 MNHNY, CDR2 SVGAGI (reference sequence). The CDR3 loop is CASRPASGLVTGELFF. Written as DNA, the CDR3 is TGTGCCAGCAGACCGGCGTCCGGGTTGGTCACCGGGGAGCTGTTTTTT.

The chain employs TRBV7-2 and TRBJ2-1, with a tentative D call TRBD2 (6 bases). The CDR3 totals 13 residues. The germline V gene has CDR1 SGHTA and CDR2 FQGNSA. With 5 bases removed from V and 11 bases from J, the gap between germline ends came to 16 bases. The CDR3 is CASSPRAGPQQFF. Here the CDR3 DNA reads TGTGCCAGCAGCCCACGGGCGGGACCTCAGCAGTTCTTC.

V gene TRBV21-1 combines with J gene TRBJ2-3; the D call of TRBD1 is as the table states it, not checked on the DNA. TRBV21-1 is given as a pseudogene. The CDR3 extends over 13 amino acids. The CDR3 coding sequence is TGTGCCACCCTCAGGGGGCCCTCAGATACGCAGTATTTT. This codes for CATLRGPSDTQYF.

The V and J genes are TRBV4-3 and TRBJ2-6; TRBD2 agrees at 11 bases. Germline V gene sequence: CDR1 LGHNA, CDR2 YSLEER. V was pared by 5 bases and J by 0 bases, with 3 bases of the junction left unmatched. The CDR3 spans 17 residues. CDR3: CASSGTSGLSGANVLTF. The DNA of the CDR3 is TGCGCCAGCAGCGGGACTAGCGGACTCTCTGGGGCCAACGTCCTGACTTTC.

The rearrangement uses TRBV12-3 or TRBV12-4 and TRBJ1-1, with D unclear. Trimming took 3 bases from V and 1 from J, leaving 6 bases between them. This CDR3 region has 13 residues. The chain's CDR3 is CASSFRANTEAFF. CDR3 DNA sequence: TGTGCCAGCAGTTTTCGCGCGAACACTGAAGCTTTCTTT.

This clone was detected only a few times. This chain joins TRBV19 and TRBJ1-2; 8 nucleotides agree with TRBD1. The CDR3 extends over 15 amino acids. V lost 4 bases and J lost 4; bases outside the gene matches: 8. CDR1 is LNHDA, CDR2 SQIVND, per germline (reference sequence). The CDR3 sequence is CASSTTQGASYGYTF. CDR3 sequence (DNA): TGTGCCAGTAGTACAACGCAGGGGGCGAGCTATGGCTACACCTTC.

The chain links TRBV27 to TRBJ1-1; 8 bases line up with TRBD1. Germline V lookup: CDR1 MNHEY, CDR2 SMNVEV (reference sequence). The V gene end was trimmed by 3 bases and the J gene end by 4 bases; junction bases not matched to a gene: 10. This CDR3 is 16 amino acids long. The CDR3 sequence: CASSFGGVGQGTEAFF. The CDR3, as DNA: TGTGCCAGCAGTTTTGGGGGGGTCGGACAGGGCACTGAAGCTTTCTTT.

The chain is built from TRBV2 and TRBJ2-7; TRBD1 might be the D (6 bases). Germline CDR1 reads SNHLY; CDR2 reads FYNNEI. V lost 7 bases and J lost 0, with 13 bases in between. The CDR3 sequence is 14 residues long. CDR3 in amino acids: CASTRRDTSYEQYF. Here the CDR3 DNA reads TGTGCCAGCACCCGTCGGGACACCTCCTACGAGCAGTACTTC.

The rearrangement links TRBV10-3 to TRBJ2-5; a weak D match, TRBD2 (6 bases). This CDR3 region has 13 residues. V lost 4 bases and J lost 7, with 13 bases in between. Per the germline V gene, CDR1 is ENHRY and CDR2 is SYGVKD. CDR3 sequence: CAISGSGAGTQYF. The CDR3 coding sequence is TGTGCCATCAGTGGGTCGGGAGCGGGGACCCAGTACTTC.

V is TRBV7-9 and J is TRBJ1-1; 10 nucleotides match TRBD1. The V segment lost 4 bases and the J segment 11 bases; nucleotides outside the gene matches: 7. The CDR3 extends over 13 amino acids. CDR1 and CDR2 (germline): SEHNR, FQNEAQ (reference sequence). The CDR3 here is CASSSDRGRWAFF. As DNA, the CDR3 is TGTGCCAGCAGCTCCGACAGGGGGCGATGGGCTTTCTTT. The full variable domain, with the rest looked up from reference TRBV7-9 and TRBJ1-1, is DTGVSQNPRHKITKRGQNVTFRCDPISEHNRLYWYRQTLGQGPEFLTYFQNEAQLEKSRLLSDRFSAERPKGSFSTLEIQRTEQGDSAMYLCASSSDRGRWAFFGQGTRLTVV.

The chain combines TRBV11-2 with TRBJ1-5, with a tentative D call TRBD1 (5 bases). The CDR3 is made up of 14 amino acids. Per germline, CDR1 SGHAT and CDR2 FQNNGV. Trimming pared 5 bases from V and 7 bases from J, leaving 15 bases between. CDR3 in amino acids: CASSPSGVGQPQHF. Written as DNA, the CDR3 is TGTGCCAGCAGCCCCTCGGGGGTGGGGCAGCCCCAGCATTTT.

The chain uses TRBV6-5 and TRBJ2-7, with D maybe TRBD1 (7 bases). This CDR3 contains 13 residues. CDR1 and CDR2 (germline): MNHEY, SVGAGI. V shed 9 bases and J shed 2 bases, with 14 bases lying between them. CDR3 region: CASSQGGPYEQYV. The CDR3 DNA sequence: TGTGCCAGTTCGCAGGGGGGTCCCTACGAGCAGTACGTC.

This clone was counted a single time. The chain is built from TRBV5-4 and TRBJ2-2; D remains unclear. The germline CDR1 and CDR2 sequences are SGHNT and YYREEE (reference sequence). V was clipped by 0 bases and J by 6 bases, with 12 bases between them. The CDR3 consists of 15 residues. CDR3 sequence (DNA): TGTGCCAGCAGCTTGGCCCCTAGTGTCGCCGGGGAGCTGTTTTTT. Its translation: CASSLAPSVAGELFF.

The chain links TRBV20-1 to TRBJ1-1; D is ambiguous. The CDR3 sequence is 11 residues long. The V gene's germline CDR1 is DFQATT and CDR2 SNEGSKA (reference sequence). V shed 3 bases and J shed 10 bases, with 12 bases lying between them. The CDR3 nucleotides are TGCAGTGCTAGTCCCGAGGTCGGAGCTTTCTTT. Translated, it gives CSASPEVGAFF.

CDR3 nucleotides: TGTGCCAGTAGTATAGGTAAGGGGGACTACGAGCAGTACTTC. This encodes CASSIGKGDYEQYF. The V gene is TRBV19, the J gene TRBJ2-7; TRBD1 is a possible D gene (6 bases). CDR3 length: 14 residues. Germline loops: CDR1 LNHDA, CDR2 SQIVND (reference sequence). Trimming shortened V by 1 base and J by 3 bases, and 10 bases separated the two germline ends.

This chain joins TRBV30 and TRBJ2-3, with TRBD1 matching over 7 bases. The V and J ends lost 1 base and 0 bases, in that order; junction bases with no gene match: 7. The germline gives CDR1 GTSNPN, CDR2 SVGIG (reference sequence). This CDR3 spans 16 amino acids. CDR3 region: CAWSEAQGVSTDTQYF. DNA for the CDR3: TGTGCCTGGAGTGAGGCCCAGGGGGTTAGCACAGATACGCAGTATTTT.

This clone turned up a few times. CDR3 bases: TGTGCCAGCAGTTGGGGACAGAACACCGGGGAGCTGTTTTTT. Residues: CASSWGQNTGELFF. The rearrangement uses TRBV6-2 or TRBV6-3 and TRBJ2-2; the D gene is possibly TRBD1 (6 bases). CDR1 is MNHEY and CDR2 is SVGEGT in the germline V gene. V was trimmed by 4 bases and J by 1 base, leaving 7 bases between them. This CDR3 has 14 residues.

This sequence joins TRBV19 and TRBJ1-5; D gene unclear. The CDR3 is 14 amino acids. Deletions cut 3 bases from V and 11 bases from J, with 17 bases between. From germline, CDR1 is LNHDA and CDR2 SQIVND (reference sequence). The CDR3 loop is CASSMVGPLLSQHF. The CDR3 nucleotides read TGTGCCAGTAGTATGGTTGGGCCCCTGTTGTCCCAGCATTTT.

The chain combines TRBV27 with TRBJ2-7; no reliable D call. This CDR3 contains 10 residues. Trimming took off 6 bases at V and 3 bases at J, with 3 bases between the two ends. Germline-derived CDR1 and CDR2 are MNHEY and SMNVEV (reference sequence). CDR3 sequence (DNA): TGTGCCAGCAGCCTCTACGAGCAGTACTTC. Protein: CASSLYEQYF.